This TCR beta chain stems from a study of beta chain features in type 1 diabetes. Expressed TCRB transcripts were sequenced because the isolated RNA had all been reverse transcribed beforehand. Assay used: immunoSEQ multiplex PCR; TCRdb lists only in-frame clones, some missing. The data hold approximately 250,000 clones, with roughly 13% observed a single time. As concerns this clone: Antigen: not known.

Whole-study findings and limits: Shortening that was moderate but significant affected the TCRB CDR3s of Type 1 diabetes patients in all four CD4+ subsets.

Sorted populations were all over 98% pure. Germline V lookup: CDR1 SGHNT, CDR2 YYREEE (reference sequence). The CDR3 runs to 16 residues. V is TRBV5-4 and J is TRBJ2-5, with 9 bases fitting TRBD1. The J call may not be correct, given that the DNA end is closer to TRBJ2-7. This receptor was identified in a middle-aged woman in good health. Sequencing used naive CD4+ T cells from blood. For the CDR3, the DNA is TGTGCCAGCAGCCTTCCAACGGGACAGGGTTCCTACGAGCAGTACTTC. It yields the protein CASSLPTGQGSYEQYF.